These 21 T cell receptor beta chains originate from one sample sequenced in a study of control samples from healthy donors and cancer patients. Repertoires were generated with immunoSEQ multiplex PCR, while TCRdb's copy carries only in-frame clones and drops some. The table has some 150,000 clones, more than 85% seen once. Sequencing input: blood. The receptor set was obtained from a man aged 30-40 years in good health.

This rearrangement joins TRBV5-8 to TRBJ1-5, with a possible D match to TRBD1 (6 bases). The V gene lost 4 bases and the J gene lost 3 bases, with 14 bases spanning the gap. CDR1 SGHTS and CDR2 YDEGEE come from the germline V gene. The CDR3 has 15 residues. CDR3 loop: CASSQDSWNNQPQHF. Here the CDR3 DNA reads TGTGCCAGCAGCCAGGACAGCTGGAACAATCAGCCCCAGCATTTT.

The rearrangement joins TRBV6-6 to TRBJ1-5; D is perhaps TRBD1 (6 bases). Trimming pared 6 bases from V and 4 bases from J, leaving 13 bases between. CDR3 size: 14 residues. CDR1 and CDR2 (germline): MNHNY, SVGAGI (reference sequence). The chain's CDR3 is CASRLQGGNQPQHF. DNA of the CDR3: TGTGCCAGCAGACTACAGGGCGGTAATCAGCCCCAGCATTTT.

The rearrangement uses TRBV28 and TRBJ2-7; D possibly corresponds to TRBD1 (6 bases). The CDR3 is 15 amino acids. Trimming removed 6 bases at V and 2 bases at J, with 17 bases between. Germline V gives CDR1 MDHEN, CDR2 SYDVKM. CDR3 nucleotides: TGTGCCAGCAGACGCACCGGGACACGGCCCTACGAGCAGTACTTC. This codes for CASRRTGTRPYEQYF.

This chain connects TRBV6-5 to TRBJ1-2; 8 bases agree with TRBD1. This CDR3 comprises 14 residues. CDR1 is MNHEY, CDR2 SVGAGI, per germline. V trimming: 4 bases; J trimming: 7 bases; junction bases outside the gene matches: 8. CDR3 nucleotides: TGTGCCAGCAGTTCGGACAGGGCGGGAGGTGGCTACACCTTC. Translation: CASSSDRAGGGYTF.

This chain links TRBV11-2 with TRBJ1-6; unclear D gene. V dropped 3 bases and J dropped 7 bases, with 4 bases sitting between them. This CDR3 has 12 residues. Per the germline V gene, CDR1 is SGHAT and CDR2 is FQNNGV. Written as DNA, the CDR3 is TGTGCCAGCAGCTTGAGCAATTCACCCCTCCACTTT. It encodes CASSLSNSPLHF.

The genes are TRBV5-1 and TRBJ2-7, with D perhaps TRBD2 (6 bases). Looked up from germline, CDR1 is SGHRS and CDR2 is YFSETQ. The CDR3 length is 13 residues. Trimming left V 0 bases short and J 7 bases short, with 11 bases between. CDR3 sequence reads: CASSLGEGREQYF. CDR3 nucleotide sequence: TGCGCCAGCAGCTTGGGAGAGGGGAGGGAGCAGTACTTC.

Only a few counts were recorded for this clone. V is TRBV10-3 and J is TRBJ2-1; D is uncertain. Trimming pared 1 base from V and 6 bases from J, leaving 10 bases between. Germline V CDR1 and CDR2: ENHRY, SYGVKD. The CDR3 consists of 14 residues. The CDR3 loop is CAISELRKGNEQFF. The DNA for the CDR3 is TGTGCCATCAGTGAGTTGCGGAAGGGCAATGAGCAGTTCTTC.

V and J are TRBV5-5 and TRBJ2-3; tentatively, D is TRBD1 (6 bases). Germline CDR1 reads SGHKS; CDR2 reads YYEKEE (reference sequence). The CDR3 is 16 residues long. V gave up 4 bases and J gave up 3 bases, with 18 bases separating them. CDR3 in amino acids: CASSTGQSPKTDTQYF. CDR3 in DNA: TGTGCCAGCAGCACTGGACAGTCTCCGAAAACAGATACGCAGTATTTT.

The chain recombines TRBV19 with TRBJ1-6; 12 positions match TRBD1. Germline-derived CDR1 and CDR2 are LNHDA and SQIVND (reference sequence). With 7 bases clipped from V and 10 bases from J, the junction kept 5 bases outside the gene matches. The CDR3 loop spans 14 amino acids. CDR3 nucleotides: TGTGCCAGTAAGGGACAGGGGGCGGGATCACCCCTCCACTTT. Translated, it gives CASKGQGAGSPLHF.

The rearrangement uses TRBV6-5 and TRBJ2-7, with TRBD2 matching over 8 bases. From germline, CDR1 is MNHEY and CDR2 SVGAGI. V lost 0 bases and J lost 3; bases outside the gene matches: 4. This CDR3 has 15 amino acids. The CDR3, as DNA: TGTGCCAGCAGTTACTCAGCGGGGGCCCTCTACGAGCAGTACTTC. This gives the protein CASSYSAGALYEQYF.

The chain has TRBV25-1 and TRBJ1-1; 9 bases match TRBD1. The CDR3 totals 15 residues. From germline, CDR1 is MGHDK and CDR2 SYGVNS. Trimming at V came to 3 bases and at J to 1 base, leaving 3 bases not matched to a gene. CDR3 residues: CASSEVDRGNTEAFF. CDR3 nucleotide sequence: TGTGCCAGCAGTGAGGTGGACAGGGGGAACACTGAAGCTTTCTTT.

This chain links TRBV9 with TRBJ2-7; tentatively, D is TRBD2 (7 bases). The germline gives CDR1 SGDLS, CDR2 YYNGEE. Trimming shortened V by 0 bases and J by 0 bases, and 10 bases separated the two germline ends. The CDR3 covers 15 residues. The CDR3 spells CASSVGGGRSYEQYF. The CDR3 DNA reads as TGTGCCAGCAGCGTAGGCGGGGGCCGCTCCTACGAGCAGTACTTC.

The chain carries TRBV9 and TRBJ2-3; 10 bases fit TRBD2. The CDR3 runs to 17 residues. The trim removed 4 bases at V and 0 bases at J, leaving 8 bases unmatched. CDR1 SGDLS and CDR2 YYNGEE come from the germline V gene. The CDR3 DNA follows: TGTGCCAGCAGCCAGGCTAGCGGGGGCCCCAGCACAGATACGCAGTATTTT. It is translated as CASSQASGGPSTDTQYF.

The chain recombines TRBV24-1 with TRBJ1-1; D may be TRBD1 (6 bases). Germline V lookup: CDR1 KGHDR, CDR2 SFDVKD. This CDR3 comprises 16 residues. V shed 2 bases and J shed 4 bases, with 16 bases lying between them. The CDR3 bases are TGTGCCACCAGTGATTCTTCGGGGGCCGTGCCCACTGAAGCTTTCTTT. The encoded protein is CATSDSSGAVPTEAFF.

The CDR3 spells CAPLWFTEAFF. Written as DNA, the CDR3 is TGTGCCCCCCTCTGGTTCACTGAAGCTTTCTTT. The chain is built from TRBV7-9 and TRBJ1-1; no firm D call. In germline, CDR1 is SEHNR, CDR2 FQNEAQ (reference sequence). The CDR3 contains 11 residues. Deletions cut 11 bases from V and 4 bases from J, with 11 bases between.

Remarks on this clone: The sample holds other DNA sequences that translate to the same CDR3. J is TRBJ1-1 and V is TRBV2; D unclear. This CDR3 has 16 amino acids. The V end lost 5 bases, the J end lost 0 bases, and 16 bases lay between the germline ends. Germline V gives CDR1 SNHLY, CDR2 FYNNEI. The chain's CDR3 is CASSKDGGRLNTEAFF. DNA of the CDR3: TGTGCCAGCAGTAAGGACGGAGGTCGTTTGAACACTGAAGCTTTCTTT.

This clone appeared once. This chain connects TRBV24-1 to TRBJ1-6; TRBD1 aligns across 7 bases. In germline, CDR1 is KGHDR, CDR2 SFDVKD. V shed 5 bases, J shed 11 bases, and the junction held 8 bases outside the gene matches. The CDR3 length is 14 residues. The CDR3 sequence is CATSAGRGVAPLHF. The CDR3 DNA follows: TGTGCCACCAGTGCGGGCAGGGGGGTCGCACCCCTCCACTTT.

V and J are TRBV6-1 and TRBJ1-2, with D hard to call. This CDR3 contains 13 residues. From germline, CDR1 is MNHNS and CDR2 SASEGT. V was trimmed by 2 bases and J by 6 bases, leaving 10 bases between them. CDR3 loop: CASSESTLDGYTF. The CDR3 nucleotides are TGTGCCAGCAGTGAATCCACGCTGGATGGCTACACCTTC.

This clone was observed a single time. The CDR3 loop is CASKHFNSYEQYF. The CDR3 region has the DNA TGTGCCAGCAAACACTTCAATTCCTACGAGCAGTACTTC. This chain uses TRBV6-6 with TRBJ2-7; D remains ambiguous. CDR1 is MNHNY, CDR2 SVGAGI, per germline (reference sequence). Trimming removed 7 bases at V and 1 base at J, with 11 bases between. The CDR3 sequence is 13 residues long.

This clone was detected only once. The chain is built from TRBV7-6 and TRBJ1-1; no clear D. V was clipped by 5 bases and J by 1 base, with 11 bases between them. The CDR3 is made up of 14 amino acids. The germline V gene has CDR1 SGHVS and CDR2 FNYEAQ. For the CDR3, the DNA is TGTGCCAGCAGCCTGGGCCTCGAGAACACTGAAGCTTTCTTT. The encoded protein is CASSLGLENTEAFF.

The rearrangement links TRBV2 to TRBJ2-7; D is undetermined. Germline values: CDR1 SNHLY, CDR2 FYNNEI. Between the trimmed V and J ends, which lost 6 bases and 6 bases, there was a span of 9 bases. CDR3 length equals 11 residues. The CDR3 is CASRTPTEQYF. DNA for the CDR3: TGTGCCAGCAGGACCCCGACCGAGCAGTACTTC.